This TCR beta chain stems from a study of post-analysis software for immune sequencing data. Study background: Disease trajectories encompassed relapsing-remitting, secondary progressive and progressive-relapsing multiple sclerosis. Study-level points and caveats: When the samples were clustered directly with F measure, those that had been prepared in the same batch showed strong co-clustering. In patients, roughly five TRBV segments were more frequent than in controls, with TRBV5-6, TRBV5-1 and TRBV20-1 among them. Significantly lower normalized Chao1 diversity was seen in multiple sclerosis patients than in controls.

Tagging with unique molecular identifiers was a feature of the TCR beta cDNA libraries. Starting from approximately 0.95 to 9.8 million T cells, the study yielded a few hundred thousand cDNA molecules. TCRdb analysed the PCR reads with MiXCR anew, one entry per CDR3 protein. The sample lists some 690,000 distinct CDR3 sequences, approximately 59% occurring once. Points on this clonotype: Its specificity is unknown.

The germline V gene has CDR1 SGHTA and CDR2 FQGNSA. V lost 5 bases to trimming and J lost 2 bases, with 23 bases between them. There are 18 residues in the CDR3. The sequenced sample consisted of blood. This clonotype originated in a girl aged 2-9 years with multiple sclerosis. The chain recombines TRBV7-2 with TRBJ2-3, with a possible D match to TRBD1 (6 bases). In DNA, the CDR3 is TGTGCCAGCAGCCCAATACAGGGAATAACAAGAATCACAGATACGCAGTATTTT. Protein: CASSPIQGITRITDTQYF. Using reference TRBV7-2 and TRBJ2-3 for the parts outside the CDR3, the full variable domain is GAGVSQSPSNKVTEKGKDVELRCDPISGHTALYWYRQSLGQGLEFLIYFQGNSAPDKSGLPSDRFSAERTGGSVSTLTIQRTQQEDSAVYLCASSPIQGITRITDTQYFGPGTRLTVL.